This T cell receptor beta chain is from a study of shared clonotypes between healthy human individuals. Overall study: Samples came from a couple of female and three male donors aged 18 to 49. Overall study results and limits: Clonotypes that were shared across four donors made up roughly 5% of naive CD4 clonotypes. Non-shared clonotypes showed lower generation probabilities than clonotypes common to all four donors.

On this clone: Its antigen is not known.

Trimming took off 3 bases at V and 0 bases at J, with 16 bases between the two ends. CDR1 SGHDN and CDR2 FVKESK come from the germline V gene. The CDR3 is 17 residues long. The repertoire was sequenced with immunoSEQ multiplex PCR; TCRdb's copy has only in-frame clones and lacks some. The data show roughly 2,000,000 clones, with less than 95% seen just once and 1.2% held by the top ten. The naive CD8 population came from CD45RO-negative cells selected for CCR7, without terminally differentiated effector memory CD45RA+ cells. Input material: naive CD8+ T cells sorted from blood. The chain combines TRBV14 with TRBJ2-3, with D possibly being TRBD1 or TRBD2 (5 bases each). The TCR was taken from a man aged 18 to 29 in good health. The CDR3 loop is CASSQAGTVTSTDTQYF. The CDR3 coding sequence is TGTGCCAGCAGCCAGGCCGGGACGGTTACTAGCACAGATACGCAGTATTTT.